Listed below are T cell receptor beta chains from one sample, sequenced in a study of vaccination effects on CD4 cells after COVID-19. Profiling relied on immunoSEQ multiplex PCR, and the TCRdb table lists in-frame clones only, not all of them. The sample holds roughly 50,000 clones, 75% to 90% seen once. Their antigens are not known. Sample: CD4+ T cells from PBMCs cultured with HCoV-229E spike peptides, taken before COVID-19 vaccination. These receptors were collected from a human donor who received a COVID-19 vaccine. CDR3s include the opening cysteine and the closing phenylalanine or tryptophan. Fields, in order: clone size, V gene, D gene, J gene, CDR3 protein, CDR3 DNA. D genes are given only for firm matches. The listing skips clone size in some rows; elsewhere it reads once, few, many or a size class.

>.|TRBV5-6|.|TRBJ1-2
CASSFTNYGYTF
TGTGCCAGCAGCTTTACGAACTATGGCTACACCTTC
>.|TRBV28|.|TRBJ2-2
CARNSITGELFF
TGTGCCAGAAACTCAATCACCGGGGAGCTGTTTTTT
>.|TRBV7-3|.|TRBJ2-1
CASSLSGTSYNEQFF
TGTGCCAGCAGCCTATCCGGGACCAGCTACAATGAGCAGTTCTTC
>once|TRBV5-6|TRBD1|TRBJ2-2
CASSGRDRATGELFF
TGTGCCAGCAGCGGCCGGGACAGGGCCACCGGGGAGCTGTTTTTT
>.|TRBV6-1|.|TRBJ1-6
CASSESLRGSYNSPLHF
TGTGCCAGCAGTGAATCACTAAGGGGGTCCTATAATTCACCCCTCCACTTT
>few|TRBV6-2/TRBV6-3|.|TRBJ2-5
CASSPLPGRSLQETQYF
TGTGCCAGCAGTCCCTTACCCGGACGGAGTCTCCAAGAGACCCAGTACTTC
>.|TRBV2|.|TRBJ1-4
CASRPGHSFEKLFF
TGTGCCAGCAGACCGGGACATTCTTTCGAAAAACTGTTTTTT
>few|TRBV9|.|TRBJ2-2
CASSVVDRELFF
TGTGCCAGCAGCGTAGTGGACCGGGAGCTGTTTTTT
>.|TRBV9|TRBD1|TRBJ2-3
CASSRQPGQALGTQYF
TGTGCCAGCAGCCGGCAACCGGGACAGGCCTTGGGTACGCAGTATTTT
>.|TRBV5-1|TRBD2|TRBJ2-3
CASSPSGTSGDTQYF
TGCGCCAGCAGCCCTAGCGGGACTAGCGGGGATACGCAGTATTTT
>few|TRBV7-2|.|TRBJ1-1
CASSPLRGSATEAFF
TGTGCCAGCAGCCCCCTGCGGGGTAGCGCGACTGAAGCTTTCTTT
>.|TRBV30|.|TRBJ1-1
CASHPGTLNTEAFF
TGTGCCTCACACCCGGGGACACTGAACACTGAAGCTTTCTTT
>few|TRBV3-1/TRBV3-2|.|TRBJ1-2
CASSQAQGGSYGYTF
TGTGCCAGCAGCCAAGCCCAGGGAGGTTCCTATGGCTACACCTTC
>.|TRBV5-1|.|TRBJ1-1
CASSYQMNTEAFF
TGCGCCAGCAGCTATCAGATGAACACTGAAGCTTTCTTT
>.|TRBV7-2|.|TRBJ2-3
CASRSGIGTDTQYF
TGTGCCAGCAGGTCGGGAATTGGCACAGATACGCAGTATTTT
>.|TRBV6-2/TRBV6-3|.|TRBJ2-5
CASSNDRDTKAVPETQYF
TGTGCCAGCAGTAACGACCGGGACACCAAGGCCGTACCGGAGACCCAGTACTTC
>few|TRBV5-4|TRBD2|TRBJ2-3
CASSTGLAGGVPDTQYF
TGTGCCAGCAGCACCGGACTAGCGGGGGGGGTTCCAGATACGCAGTATTTT
>.|TRBV30|.|TRBJ2-5
CAWSTGGVSPQYF
TGTGCCTGGAGTACCGGCGGAGTAAGTCCCCAGTACTTC
>.|TRBV9|.|TRBJ2-1
CASSVAGEQFF
TGTGCCAGCAGCGTAGCCGGCGAGCAGTTCTTC
>.|TRBV21-1|.|TRBJ2-4
CASSRRREAKNIQYF
TGTGCCAGCAGCCGAAGAAGAGAAGCCAAAAACATTCAGTACTTC
>once|TRBV29-1|.|TRBJ1-1
CSVGDLNTEAFF
TGCAGCGTTGGGGACTTAAACACTGAAGCTTTCTTT
>.|TRBV19|.|TRBJ1-5
CASSPDSNQPQHF
TGTGCCAGTAGTCCGGACAGTAATCAGCCCCAGCATTTT
>.|TRBV19|.|TRBJ1-5
CASSITGFNQPQHF
TGTGCCAGTAGTATTACAGGGTTCAATCAGCCCCAGCATTTT
>.|TRBV19|.|TRBJ2-2
CASRIDRWTGELFF
TGTGCCAGTAGAATAGACAGGTGGACCGGGGAGCTGTTTTTT
>few|TRBV4-1|.|TRBJ2-5
CASSQGIQETQYF
TGCGCCAGCAGCCAGGGGATACAAGAGACCCAGTACTTC
>.|TRBV6-5|.|TRBJ1-1
CASRPTGTANGEAFF
TGTGCCAGCAGACCAACTGGGACGGCGAACGGAGAAGCTTTCTTT
>once|TRBV30|TRBD1|TRBJ2-5
CAWTGGLETQYF
TGTGCCTGGACAGGGGGCCTCGAGACCCAGTACTTC
>.|TRBV5-1|.|TRBJ1-1
CASSLSTQIAEAFF
TGCGCCAGCAGCTTGTCTACCCAGATAGCTGAAGCTTTCTTT
>.|TRBV7-8|TRBD2|TRBJ2-3
CASSLSGAMQRGSTDTQYF
TGTGCCAGCAGCTTATCCGGGGCCATGCAGCGGGGTAGCACAGATACGCAGTATTTT
>once|TRBV18|TRBD2|TRBJ2-2
CASSPPELAGVSGELFF
TGTGCCAGCTCACCACCGGAACTAGCGGGGGTGAGCGGGGAGCTGTTTTTT
>.|TRBV9|.|TRBJ2-5
CASSPRMQETQYF
TGTGCCAGCAGCCCCCGGATGCAAGAGACCCAGTACTTC
>.|TRBV20-1|TRBD1|TRBJ1-5
CSASTQGSSQPQHF
TGCAGTGCGAGTACACAGGGGAGTTCTCAGCCCCAGCATTTT
>.|TRBV7-8|.|TRBJ1-5
CASSSGPARRQPQHF
TGTGCCAGCAGCTCGGGACCGGCTAGAAGGCAGCCCCAGCATTTT
>.|TRBV6-6|.|TRBJ2-1
CASSYMVGEQFF
TGTGCCAGCAGTTACATGGTGGGGGAGCAGTTCTTC
>.|TRBV6-2/TRBV6-3|.|TRBJ2-5
CASSYSRGEGETQYF
TGTGCCAGCAGTTACTCAAGGGGGGAGGGAGAGACCCAGTACTTC
>few|TRBV10-1|.|TRBJ1-1
CASSDRRDTEAFF
TGCGCCAGCAGTGACCGTCGGGACACTGAAGCTTTCTTT
>.|TRBV15|.|TRBJ2-5
CATSRDGETQYF
TGTGCCACCAGCAGAGACGGAGAGACCCAGTACTTC
>.|TRBV28|.|TRBJ1-2
CASSSTVLYGYTF
TGTGCCAGCAGTTCGACAGTACTCTATGGCTACACCTTC
>.|TRBV5-1|.|TRBJ1-6
CASSLYRNPSLENSPLHF
TGCGCCAGCAGCTTGTACAGGAACCCATCCCTGGAGAATTCACCCCTCCACTTT
>few|TRBV18|.|TRBJ1-2
CASSPSDSPGGYTF
TGTGCCAGCTCACCATCGGACAGCCCGGGGGGCTACACCTTC
>few|TRBV4-3|.|TRBJ1-6
CASSQLGNNSPLHF
TGCGCCAGCAGCCAGTTAGGGAATAATTCACCCCTCCACTTT
>.|TRBV5-5|.|TRBJ1-1
CASAVIQNTEAFF
TGTGCCAGCGCAGTAATCCAGAACACTGAAGCTTTCTTT
>.|TRBV5-4|TRBD1|TRBJ2-3
CASSYDRGSRTQYF
TGTGCCAGCAGCTACGACAGGGGAAGTCGTACGCAGTATTTT
>.|TRBV12-3/TRBV12-4|TRBD2|TRBJ2-3
CAVLTGGVDTQYF
TGTGCCGTCCTAACGGGGGGGGTAGATACGCAGTATTTT
>.|TRBV5-6|TRBD1|TRBJ1-1
CASSLPTGWAFF
TGTGCCAGCAGTCTTCCGACAGGGTGGGCTTTCTTT
>.|TRBV2|TRBD1|TRBJ2-3
CASTGDRGFDTQYF
TGTGCCAGCACCGGGGACAGGGGATTTGATACGCAGTATTTT
>.|TRBV12-3/TRBV12-4|TRBD1|TRBJ1-2
CASSMDRGGYTF
TGTGCCAGCAGTATGGACAGGGGAGGCTACACCTTC
>few|TRBV4-1|.|TRBJ2-5
CASSHVLRTTKKETQYF
TGCGCCAGCAGCCATGTTCTACGGACGACCAAGAAAGAGACCCAGTACTTC
>.|TRBV7-8|.|TRBJ2-3
CASSWYRSSTDTQYF
TGTGCCAGCAGCTGGTACAGGTCTAGCACAGATACGCAGTATTTT
>.|TRBV18|.|TRBJ1-6
CASSQAGSSSYNSPLHF
TGTGCCAGCTCACAGGCGGGGTCGAGCTCCTATAATTCACCCCTCCACTTT
>.|TRBV21-1|.|TRBJ1-5
CASSKVRTPYSNQPQHF
TGTGCCAGCAGCAAAGTGCGGACACCCTATAGCAATCAGCCCCAGCATTTT
>.|TRBV7-2|.|TRBJ1-5
CASSFVGNQPQHF
TGTGCCAGCAGCTTCGTTGGCAATCAGCCCCAGCATTTT
>once|TRBV19|.|TRBJ1-6
CASSTPETAGIFPLHF
TGTGCCAGTAGTACCCCGGAAACGGCAGGGATTTTTCCCCTCCACTTT
>once|TRBV2|.|TRBJ1-2
CASGLWGRSYGYTF
TGTGCCAGCGGGCTGTGGGGTCGGAGCTATGGCTACACCTTC